The clone carrying this T cell receptor (beta chain) was seen a few times. The data belong to a study of T cells after yellow fever vaccination. CDR3 length: 13 amino acids. The germline CDR1 and CDR2 sequences are ENHRY and SYGVKD. V lost 3 bases and J lost 4, with 8 bases in between. A universal primer site and UMIs were added as TCR cDNA was made by 5'RACE template switching. TCRdb passed the 5' RACE reads through MiXCR, listing each CDR3 protein once. The sample yields over 65,000 distinct CDR3 sequences, about an eighth seen once. The rearrangement joins TRBV10-3 to TRBJ2-3; D not resolved. The TCR sequence derives from a man younger than 35 who received the YFV17D yellow fever vaccine. Sequenced material: CD8+ T cells not binding an NS4B(214-222) dextramer, sorted from PBMCs, taken 20 to 25 days after the first yellow fever vaccination. DNA of the CDR3: TGTGCCATCAGTGACCGGGCGGCAGATACGCAGTATTTT. Amino acids: CAISDRAADTQYF.